This paragraph reports one T cell receptor (beta chain). Antigen unknown. This record belongs to a study of molecular identifiers for immune sequencing clone quantification. The authors sorted naive CD8 T cells as CD8+CD4-CCR7+CD45RA+. The CDR3 consists of 15 residues. Trimming pared 1 base from V and 5 bases from J, leaving 14 bases between. TCRdb fed the PCR reads into MiXCR, producing one record per CDR3 protein. The data show about 640,000 distinct CDR3 sequences, about 20% seen once. Overall study findings and caveats: Clonotypes topping 20 RNA copies carried over 98% of effector molecules but under 1% of naive ones.

The rearrangement links TRBV12-3 or TRBV12-4 to TRBJ2-5; perhaps D is TRBD1 or TRBD2 (5 bases each). The TCR comes from a human donor in good health. Some libraries in this study had Jurkat cell RNA spiked in. Material for sequencing was naive CD8+ T cells from blood, with Jurkat cell RNA spiked in. Subset noted: FACS-sorted CD8+CD4-CCR7+CD45RA+ naive T cells. CDR3 sequence reads: CASSLGAGRGETQYF. CDR3 in DNA: TGTGCCAGCAGTTTAGGCGCAGGGAGAGGGGAGACCCAGTACTTC.